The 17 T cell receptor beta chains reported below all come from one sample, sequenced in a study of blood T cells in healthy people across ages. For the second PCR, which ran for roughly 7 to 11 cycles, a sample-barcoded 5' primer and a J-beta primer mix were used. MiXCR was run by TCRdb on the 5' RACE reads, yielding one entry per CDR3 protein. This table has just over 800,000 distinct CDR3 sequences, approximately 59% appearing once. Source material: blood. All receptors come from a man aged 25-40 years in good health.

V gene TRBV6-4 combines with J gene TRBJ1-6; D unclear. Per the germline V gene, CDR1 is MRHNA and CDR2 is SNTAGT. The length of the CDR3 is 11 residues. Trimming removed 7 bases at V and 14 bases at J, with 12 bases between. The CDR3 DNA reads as TGTGCCAGCATTTTGTGCGGGTCCCTCCACTTT. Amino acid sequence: CASILCGSLHF.

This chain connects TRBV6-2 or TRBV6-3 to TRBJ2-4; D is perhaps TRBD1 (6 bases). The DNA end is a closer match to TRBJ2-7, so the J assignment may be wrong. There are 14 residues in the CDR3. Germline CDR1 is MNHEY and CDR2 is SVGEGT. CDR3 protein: CASSYGGADHEQYF. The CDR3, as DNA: TGTGCCAGCAGTTACGGGGGCGCAGATCACGAGCAGTACTTC.

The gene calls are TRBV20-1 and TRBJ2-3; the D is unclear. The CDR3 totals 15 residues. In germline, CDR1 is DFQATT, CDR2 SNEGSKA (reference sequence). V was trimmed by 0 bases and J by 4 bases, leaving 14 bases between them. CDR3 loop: CSARDRRVSADTQYF. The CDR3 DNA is TGCAGTGCTAGAGATCGCCGGGTTAGTGCAGATACGCAGTATTTT.

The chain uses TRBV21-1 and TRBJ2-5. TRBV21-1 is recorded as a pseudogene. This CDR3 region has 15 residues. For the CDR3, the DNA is TGTGCCAGCAGCAAAGTGGGCAATTCCTACAATGAGCAGTACTTC. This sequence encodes CASSKVGNSYNEQYF.

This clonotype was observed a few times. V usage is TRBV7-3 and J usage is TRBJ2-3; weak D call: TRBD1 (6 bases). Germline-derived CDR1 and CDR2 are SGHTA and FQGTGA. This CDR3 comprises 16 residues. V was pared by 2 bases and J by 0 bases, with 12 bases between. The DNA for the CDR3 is TGTGCCAGCAGCTTATCTGGGACAACTAGCACAGATACGCAGTATTTT. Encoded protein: CASSLSGTTSTDTQYF.

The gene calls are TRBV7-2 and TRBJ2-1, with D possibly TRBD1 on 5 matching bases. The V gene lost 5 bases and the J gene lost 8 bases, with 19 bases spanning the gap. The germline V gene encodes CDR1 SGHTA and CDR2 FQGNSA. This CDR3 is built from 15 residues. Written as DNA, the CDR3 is TGTGCCAGCAGCCGATTCGACATTGAAGGGGATGAGCAGTTCTTC. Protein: CASSRFDIEGDEQFF.

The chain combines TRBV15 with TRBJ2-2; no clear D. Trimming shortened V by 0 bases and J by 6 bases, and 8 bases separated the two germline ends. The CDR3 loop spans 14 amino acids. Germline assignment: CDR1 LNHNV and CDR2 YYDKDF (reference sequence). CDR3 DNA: TGTGCCACCAGCAGAGACCGTAGGGCCGGGGAGCTGTTTTTT. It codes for CATSRDRRAGELFF.

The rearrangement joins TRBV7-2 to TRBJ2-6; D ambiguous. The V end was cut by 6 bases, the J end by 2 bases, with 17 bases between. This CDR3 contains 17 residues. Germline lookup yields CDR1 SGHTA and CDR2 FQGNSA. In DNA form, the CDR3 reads TGTGCCAGCAGTCGTAATTCCCCGAACGCTGGGGCCAACGTCCTGACTTTC. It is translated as CASSRNSPNAGANVLTF.

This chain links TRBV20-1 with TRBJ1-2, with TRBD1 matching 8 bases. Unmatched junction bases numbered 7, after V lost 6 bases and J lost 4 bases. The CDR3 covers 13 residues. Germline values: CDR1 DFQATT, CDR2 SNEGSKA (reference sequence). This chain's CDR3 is CSALGQGVYGYTF. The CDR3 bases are TGCAGTGCCCTCGGACAGGGAGTCTATGGCTACACCTTC.

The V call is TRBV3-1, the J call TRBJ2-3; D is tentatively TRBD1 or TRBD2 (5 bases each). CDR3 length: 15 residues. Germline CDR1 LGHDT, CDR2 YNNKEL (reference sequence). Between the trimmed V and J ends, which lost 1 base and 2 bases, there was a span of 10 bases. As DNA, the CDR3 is TGTGCCAGCAGCCAAGTTGGGGGAACCACAGATACGCAGTATTTT. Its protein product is CASSQVGGTTDTQYF.

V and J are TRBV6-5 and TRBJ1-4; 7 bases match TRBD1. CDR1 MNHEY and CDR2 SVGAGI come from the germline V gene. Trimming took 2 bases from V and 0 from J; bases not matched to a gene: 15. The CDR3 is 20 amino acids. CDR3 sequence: CASSYGSYHRGLATNEKLFF. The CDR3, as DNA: TGTGCCAGCAGTTACGGATCCTACCACAGGGGTCTCGCAACTAATGAAAAACTGTTTTTT.

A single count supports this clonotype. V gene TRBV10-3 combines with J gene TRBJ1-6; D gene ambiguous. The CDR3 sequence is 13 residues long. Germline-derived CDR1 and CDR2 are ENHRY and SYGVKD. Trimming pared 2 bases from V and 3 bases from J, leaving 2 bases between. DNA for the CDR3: TGTGCCATCAGTGAGAGCTATAATTCACCCCTCCACTTT. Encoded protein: CAISESYNSPLHF.

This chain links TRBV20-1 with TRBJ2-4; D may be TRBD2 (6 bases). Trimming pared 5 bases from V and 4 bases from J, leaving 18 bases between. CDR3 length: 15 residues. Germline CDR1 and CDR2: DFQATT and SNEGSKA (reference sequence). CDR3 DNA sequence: TGCAGTGCTCCCCCCTCCGGGGGAGGAAAAAACATTCAGTACTTC. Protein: CSAPPSGGGKNIQYF.

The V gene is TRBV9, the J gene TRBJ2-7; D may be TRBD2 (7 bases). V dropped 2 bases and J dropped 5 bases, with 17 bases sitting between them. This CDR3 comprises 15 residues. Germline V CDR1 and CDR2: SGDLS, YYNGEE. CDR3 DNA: TGTGCCAGCAGCGTTGGGGGGGCAGGGGACCACGAGCAGTACTTC. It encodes CASSVGGAGDHEQYF. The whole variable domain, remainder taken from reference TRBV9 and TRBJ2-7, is DSGVTQTPKHLITATGQRVTLRCSPRSGDLSVYWYQQSLDQGLQFLIQYYNGEERAKGNILERFSAQQFPDLHSELNLSSLELGDSALYFCASSVGGAGDHEQYFGPGTRLTVT.

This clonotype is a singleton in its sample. CDR3 amino acids: CSARLPGGHVRYGYTF. CDR3 in DNA: TGCAGTGCTAGACTTCCCGGGGGCCATGTAAGGTATGGCTACACCTTC. The V call is TRBV20-1, the J call TRBJ1-2; maybe TRBD1 (6 bases). This CDR3 contains 16 residues. V gave up 2 bases and J gave up 5 bases, with 21 bases separating them. CDR1 is DFQATT, CDR2 SNEGSKA, per germline (reference sequence).

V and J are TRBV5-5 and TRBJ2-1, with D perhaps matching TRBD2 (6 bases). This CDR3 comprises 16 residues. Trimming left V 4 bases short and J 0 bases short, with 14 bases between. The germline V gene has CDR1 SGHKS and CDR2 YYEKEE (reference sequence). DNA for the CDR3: TGTGCCAGCAGCGGGGGGTTGGGATCCTCCTACAATGAGCAGTTCTTC. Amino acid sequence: CASSGGLGSSYNEQFF.

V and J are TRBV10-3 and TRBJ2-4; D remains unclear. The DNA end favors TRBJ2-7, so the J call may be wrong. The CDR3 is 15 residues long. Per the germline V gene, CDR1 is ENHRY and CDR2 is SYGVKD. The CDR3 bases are TGTGCCATCAGTGCTAACTCCGGACGGGCATACGAGCAGTACTTC. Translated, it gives CAISANSGRAYEQYF.